Presented here are 15 T cell receptor beta chains from one specimen sequenced in a study of blood T cell repertoires in COVID-19. Clones were read by immunoSEQ multiplex PCR, and TCRdb kept only the in-frame ones, dropping some. The table has 50,000 to 75,000 clones, around 79% seen once. The specimen sequenced was peripheral blood. The receptors were gathered from a man aged 60 to 75 with acute or convalescent COVID-19.

The rearrangement joins TRBV7-2 to TRBJ2-7; D unresolved. Trimming pared 5 bases from V and 6 bases from J, leaving 11 bases between. Germline lookup yields CDR1 SGHTA and CDR2 FQGNSA. This CDR3 spans 12 amino acids. CDR3 nucleotide sequence: TGTGCCAGCAGCCTGTTTGAGCTCGAGCAGTACTTC. It specifies CASSLFELEQYF.

This clone was seen more than once but under ten times. The rearrangement links TRBV5-1 to TRBJ2-7; 8 nucleotides align to TRBD2. Germline values: CDR1 SGHRS, CDR2 YFSETQ. CDR3 size: 14 residues. Germline trimming cut 4 bases from V and 3 bases from J; bases unmatched to any gene: 6. This CDR3 reads CASSLVGGGYEQYF. The DNA of the CDR3 is TGCGCCAGCAGCCTGGTCGGGGGGGGCTACGAGCAGTACTTC.

The chain couples TRBV24-1 to TRBJ1-2, with D hard to call. Trimming took 7 bases from V and 8 from J, leaving 16 bases between them. The CDR3 covers 13 residues. CDR1 and CDR2 (germline): KGHDR, SFDVKD. The CDR3 DNA sequence: TGTGCCACCAGAGAGGACGGGGTCGGAGGCTACACCTTC. Translating gives CATREDGVGGYTF.

This rearrangement joins TRBV7-8 to TRBJ2-1, with D possibly matching TRBD2 (6 bases). Germline V gives CDR1 SGHVS, CDR2 FQNEAQ. V lost 5 bases to trimming and J lost 8 bases, with 16 bases between them. This CDR3 has 14 residues. The CDR3, as DNA: TGTGCCAGCAGCCCCCGGGACTCCAGCGATGAGCAGTTCTTC. Its translation is CASSPRDSSDEQFF.

This chain connects TRBV7-8 to TRBJ2-2; 14 bases match TRBD2. Germline-derived CDR1 and CDR2 are SGHVS and FQNEAQ. With V trimmed by 4 bases and J by 4 bases, 11 bases remained unmatched. This CDR3 contains 19 residues. The CDR3 is CASSSNRRLAGGGTGELFF. The CDR3, as DNA: TGTGCCAGCAGCTCAAACCGTCGACTAGCGGGAGGGGGCACCGGGGAGCTGTTTTTT.

This chain uses TRBV30 with TRBJ2-7; 7 bases fit TRBD1. The CDR3 covers 14 residues. The germline gives CDR1 GTSNPN, CDR2 SVGIG (reference sequence). J was trimmed by 2 bases and V by 8 bases; bases with no gene match: 12. The CDR3 region has the DNA TGTGCCGGACGACAGGGCCAAGGGGCCTACGAGCAGTACTTC. As protein: CAGRQGQGAYEQYF.

CDR3 nucleotides: TGTGCCAGCAGTTCACCCCCTAGAGGACTAGCGGGAGAAGAGACCCAGTACTTC. Translation gives CASSSPPRGLAGEETQYF. The chain links TRBV7-9 to TRBJ2-5, with 13 bases fitting TRBD2. CDR3 size: 18 residues. Per germline, CDR1 SEHNR and CDR2 FQNEAQ (reference sequence). V lost 6 bases and J lost 3; bases outside the gene matches: 13.

This chain connects TRBV2 to TRBJ1-4, with 7 bases lining up with TRBD1. V lost 6 bases and J lost 5; bases outside the gene matches: 6. This CDR3 has 14 amino acids. The germline V gene has CDR1 SNHLY and CDR2 FYNNEI. In DNA form, the CDR3 reads TGTGCCAGCAGCGTGGGACAGCTAAATGAAAAACTGTTTTTT. It specifies CASSVGQLNEKLFF.

This chain's CDR3 is CASSRDRAYGYTF. The DNA for the CDR3 is TGTGCCAGCAGCCGGGACAGGGCCTATGGCTACACCTTC. The chain uses TRBV5-6 and TRBJ1-2, with TRBD1 identical over 9 bases. The CDR3 length is 13 residues. Losses at the gene ends were 4 bases for V and 4 bases for J; bases not matched to a gene: 2. Looked up from germline, CDR1 is SGHDT and CDR2 is YYEEEE. The full variable domain, with the rest looked up from reference TRBV5-6 and TRBJ1-2, is DAGVTQSPTHLIKTRGQQVTLRCSPKSGHDTVSWYQQALGQGPQFIFQYYEEEERQRGNFPDRFSGHQFPNYSSELNVNALLLGDSALYLCASSRDRAYGYTFGSGTRLTVV.

The rearrangement uses TRBV6-6 and TRBJ2-5, with 12 bases identical to TRBD1. The CDR3 is 16 residues long. Trimming removed 7 bases from V and 4 bases from J; junction bases left unmatched: 10. The V gene's germline CDR1 is MNHNY and CDR2 SVGAGI (reference sequence). CDR3 nucleotide sequence: TGTGCCAGCACTTGGGGACAGGGGGCGCCGGGAGAGACCCAGTACTTC. Translated: CASTWGQGAPGETQYF.

The rearrangement links TRBV5-4 to TRBJ2-7, with a possible D match to TRBD1 (6 bases). The CDR3 runs to 14 residues. Germline V gene sequence: CDR1 SGHNT, CDR2 YYREEE (reference sequence). V lost 2 bases to trimming and J lost 0 bases, with 9 bases between them. The CDR3 bases are TGTGCCAGCAGCTTATGGGGGCTCTCCTACGAGCAGTACTTC. The encoded protein is CASSLWGLSYEQYF.

CDR3 protein: CASSQDRDSAEAFF. The CDR3 DNA is TGCGCCAGCAGCCAGGACAGGGATTCGGCTGAAGCTTTCTTT. The V and J genes are TRBV5-1 and TRBJ1-1; TRBD1 agrees at 8 bases. V shed 4 bases, J shed 6 bases, and the junction held 8 bases outside the gene matches. The CDR3 is made up of 14 amino acids. Germline values: CDR1 SGHRS, CDR2 YFSETQ.

V and J are TRBV5-6 and TRBJ2-7; TRBD1 matches 8 bases. The germline V gene encodes CDR1 SGHDT and CDR2 YYEEEE. The CDR3 is 12 amino acids. After removal of 3 bases from V and 7 bases from J, the junction contained 3 bases not matched to a gene. CDR3 DNA sequence: TGTGCCAGCAGCTGGACAGGGAGAGAGCAGTACTTC. It specifies CASSWTGREQYF.

The chain combines TRBV12-3 or TRBV12-4 with TRBJ1-2; 8 bases are shared with TRBD1. This CDR3 spans 13 amino acids. J was trimmed by 5 bases and V by 6 bases; bases with no gene match: 5. The CDR3 is CASRRTGKYGYTF. DNA for the CDR3: TGTGCCAGCAGACGGACAGGGAAGTATGGCTACACCTTC.

This clone has just one count. The chain employs TRBV30 and TRBJ2-5; 8 nucleotides line up with TRBD2. Per germline, CDR1 GTSNPN and CDR2 SVGIG (reference sequence). CDR3 length equals 15 residues. Trimming at V came to 1 base and at J to 8 bases, leaving 12 bases not matched to a gene. The DNA for the CDR3 is TGTGCCTGGAGTGGGTCGGGGGGGGTACTGGGTACCCAGTACTTC. Amino acids: CAWSGSGGVLGTQYF.